This T cell receptor beta chain was captured by sequencing in a study of T cell responses to AZD1222 COVID-19 vaccine. Method: immunoSEQ multiplex PCR; TCRdb's copy keeps in-frame clones and lacks some. The table lists around 130,000 clones, around 94% of them singletons. Study conclusions and caveats: The repertoires were collected only after the peak T cell response. Rises in breadth and depth of Spike-specific TCRs came after two AZD1222 doses.

Trimming removed 1 base from V and 3 bases from J, with 10 bases in between. The CDR3 has 16 amino acids. Per germline, CDR1 SGHVS and CDR2 FQNEAQ. In this sample, this clone turned up a few times. Its antigen is still unknown. The sample in question was peripheral blood, obtained on day 0 of AZD1222 vaccination. This sequence was found in an adult in good health. The chain recombines TRBV7-8 with TRBJ1-6; D is unresolved. The CDR3 loop is CASSLGVPFYNSPLHF. CDR3 DNA: TGTGCCAGCAGCTTAGGGGTACCGTTCTATAATTCACCCCTCCACTTT.